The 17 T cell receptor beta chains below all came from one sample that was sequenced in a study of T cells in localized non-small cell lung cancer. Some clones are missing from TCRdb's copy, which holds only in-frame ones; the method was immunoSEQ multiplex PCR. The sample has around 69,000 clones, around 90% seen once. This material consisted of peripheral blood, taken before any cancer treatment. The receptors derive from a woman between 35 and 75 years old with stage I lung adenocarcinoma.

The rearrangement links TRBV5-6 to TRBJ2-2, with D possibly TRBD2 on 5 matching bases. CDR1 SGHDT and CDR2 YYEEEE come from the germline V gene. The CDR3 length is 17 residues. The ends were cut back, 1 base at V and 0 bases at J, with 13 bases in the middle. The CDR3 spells CASSLRTAPSNTGELFF. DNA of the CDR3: TGTGCCAGCAGCTTGAGGACTGCCCCATCGAACACCGGGGAGCTGTTTTTT.

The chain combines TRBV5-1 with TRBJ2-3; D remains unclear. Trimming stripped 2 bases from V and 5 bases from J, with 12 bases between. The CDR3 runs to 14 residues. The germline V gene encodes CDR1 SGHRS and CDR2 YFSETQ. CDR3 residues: CASSFERGRDTQYF. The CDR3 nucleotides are TGCGCCAGCAGCTTCGAGCGAGGACGAGATACGCAGTATTTT.

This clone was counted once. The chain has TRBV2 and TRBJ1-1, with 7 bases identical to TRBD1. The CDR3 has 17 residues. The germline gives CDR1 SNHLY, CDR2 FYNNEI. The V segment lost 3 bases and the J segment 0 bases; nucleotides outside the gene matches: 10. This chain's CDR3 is CASSDEGAGSMNTEAFF. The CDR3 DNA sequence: TGTGCCAGCAGTGACGAGGGGGCAGGGAGCATGAACACTGAAGCTTTCTTT.

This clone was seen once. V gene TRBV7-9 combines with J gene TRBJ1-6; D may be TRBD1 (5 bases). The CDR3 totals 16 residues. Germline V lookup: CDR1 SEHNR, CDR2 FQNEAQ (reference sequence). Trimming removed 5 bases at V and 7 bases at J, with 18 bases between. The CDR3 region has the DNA TGTGCCAGCAGCCACACTCAGGGAAGGAGGAATTCACCCCTCCACTTT. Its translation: CASSHTQGRRNSPLHF.

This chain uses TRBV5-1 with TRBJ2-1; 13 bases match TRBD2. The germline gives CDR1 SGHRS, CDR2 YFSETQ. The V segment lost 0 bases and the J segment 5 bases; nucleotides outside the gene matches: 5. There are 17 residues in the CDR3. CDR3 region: CASSLDPTSGRDNEQFF. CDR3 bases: TGCGCCAGCAGCTTGGACCCAACTAGCGGGAGGGACAATGAGCAGTTCTTC.

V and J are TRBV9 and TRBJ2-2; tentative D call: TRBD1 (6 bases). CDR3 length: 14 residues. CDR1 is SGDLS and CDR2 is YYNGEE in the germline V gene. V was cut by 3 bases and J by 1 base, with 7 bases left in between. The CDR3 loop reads CASSAGQNTGELFF. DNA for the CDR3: TGTGCCAGCAGCGCGGGACAGAACACCGGGGAGCTGTTTTTT.

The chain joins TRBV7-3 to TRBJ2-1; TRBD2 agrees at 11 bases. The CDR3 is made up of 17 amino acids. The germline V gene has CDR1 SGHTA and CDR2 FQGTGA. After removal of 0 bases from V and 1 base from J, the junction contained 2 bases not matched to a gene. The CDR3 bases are TGTGCCAGCAGCTTAACTAGCGGGGGGGCGTCCTACAATGAGCAGTTCTTC. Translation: CASSLTSGGASYNEQFF.

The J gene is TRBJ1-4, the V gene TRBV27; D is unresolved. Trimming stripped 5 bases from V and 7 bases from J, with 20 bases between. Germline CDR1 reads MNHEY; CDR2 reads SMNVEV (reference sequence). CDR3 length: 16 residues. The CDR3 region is CASSPTPGEASEKLFF. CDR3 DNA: TGTGCCAGCAGTCCGACCCCCGGGGAGGCCAGTGAAAAACTGTTTTTT.

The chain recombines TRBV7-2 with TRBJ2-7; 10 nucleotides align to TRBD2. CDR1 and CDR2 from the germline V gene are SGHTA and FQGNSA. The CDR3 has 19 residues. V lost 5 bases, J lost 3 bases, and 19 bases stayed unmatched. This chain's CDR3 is CASSTKMTEASGRYYEQYF. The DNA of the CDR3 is TGTGCCAGCAGCACCAAAATGACGGAAGCTAGCGGGAGATACTACGAGCAGTACTTC. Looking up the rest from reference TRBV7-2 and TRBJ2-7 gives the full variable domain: GAGVSQSPSNKVTEKGKDVELRCDPISGHTALYWYRQSLGQGLEFLIYFQGNSAPDKSGLPSDRFSAERTGGSVSTLTIQRTQQEDSAVYLCASSTKMTEASGRYYEQYFGPGTRLTVT.

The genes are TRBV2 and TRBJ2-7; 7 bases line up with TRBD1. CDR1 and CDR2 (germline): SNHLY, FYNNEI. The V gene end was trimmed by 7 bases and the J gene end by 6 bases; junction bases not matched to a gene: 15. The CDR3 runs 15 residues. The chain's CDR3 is CASKGLDRLGGEQYF. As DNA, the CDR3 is TGTGCCAGCAAGGGCTTGGACAGGTTGGGTGGCGAGCAGTACTTC.

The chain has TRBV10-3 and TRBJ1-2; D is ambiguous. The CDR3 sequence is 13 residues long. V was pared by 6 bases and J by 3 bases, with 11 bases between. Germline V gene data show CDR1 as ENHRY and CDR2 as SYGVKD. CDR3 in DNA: TGTGCCATCAGCGCCGCCGGTGACTATGGCTACACCTTC. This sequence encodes CAISAAGDYGYTF.

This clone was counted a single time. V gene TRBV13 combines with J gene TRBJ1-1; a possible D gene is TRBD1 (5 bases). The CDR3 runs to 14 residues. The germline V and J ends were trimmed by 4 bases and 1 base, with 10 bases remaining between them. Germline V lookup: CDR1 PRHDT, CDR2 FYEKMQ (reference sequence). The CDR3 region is CASSSDGGNTEAFF. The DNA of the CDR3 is TGTGCCAGCAGCTCCGACGGGGGGAACACTGAAGCTTTCTTT.

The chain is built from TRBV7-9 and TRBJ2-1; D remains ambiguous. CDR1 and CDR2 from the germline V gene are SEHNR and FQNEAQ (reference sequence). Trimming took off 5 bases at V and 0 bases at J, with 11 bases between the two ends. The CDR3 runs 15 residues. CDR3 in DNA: TGTGCCAGCAGCGTTCTCAGTAACTCCTACAATGAGCAGTTCTTC. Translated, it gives CASSVLSNSYNEQFF.

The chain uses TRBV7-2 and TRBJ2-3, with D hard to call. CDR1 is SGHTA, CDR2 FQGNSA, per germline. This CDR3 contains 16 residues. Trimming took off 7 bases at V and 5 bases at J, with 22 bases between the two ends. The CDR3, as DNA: TGTGCCAGCAAAGTCGTCGGCGGCCTCTCGAAAGATACGCAGTATTTT. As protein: CASKVVGGLSKDTQYF.

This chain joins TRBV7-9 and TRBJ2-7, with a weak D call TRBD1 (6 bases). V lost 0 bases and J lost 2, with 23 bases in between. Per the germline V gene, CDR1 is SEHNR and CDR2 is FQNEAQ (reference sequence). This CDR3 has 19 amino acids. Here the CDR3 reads CASSLAAPSTGKTPYEQYF. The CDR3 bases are TGTGCCAGCAGCTTAGCTGCCCCCAGTACAGGGAAGACACCCTACGAGCAGTACTTC.

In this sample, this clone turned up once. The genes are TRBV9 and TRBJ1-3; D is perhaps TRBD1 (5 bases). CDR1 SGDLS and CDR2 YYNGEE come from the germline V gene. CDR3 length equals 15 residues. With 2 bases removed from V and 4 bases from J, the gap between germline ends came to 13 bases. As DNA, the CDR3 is TGTGCCAGCAGCGTGGCAGGAGGGGAAGGAAACACCATATATTTT. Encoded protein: CASSVAGGEGNTIYF.

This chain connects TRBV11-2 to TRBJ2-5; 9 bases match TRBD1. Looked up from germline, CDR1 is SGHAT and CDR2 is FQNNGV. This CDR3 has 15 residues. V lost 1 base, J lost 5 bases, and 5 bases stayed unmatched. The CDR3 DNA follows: TGTGCCAGCAGCTTAGTACAGGGGGCGTATGAGACCCAGTACTTC. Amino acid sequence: CASSLVQGAYETQYF.